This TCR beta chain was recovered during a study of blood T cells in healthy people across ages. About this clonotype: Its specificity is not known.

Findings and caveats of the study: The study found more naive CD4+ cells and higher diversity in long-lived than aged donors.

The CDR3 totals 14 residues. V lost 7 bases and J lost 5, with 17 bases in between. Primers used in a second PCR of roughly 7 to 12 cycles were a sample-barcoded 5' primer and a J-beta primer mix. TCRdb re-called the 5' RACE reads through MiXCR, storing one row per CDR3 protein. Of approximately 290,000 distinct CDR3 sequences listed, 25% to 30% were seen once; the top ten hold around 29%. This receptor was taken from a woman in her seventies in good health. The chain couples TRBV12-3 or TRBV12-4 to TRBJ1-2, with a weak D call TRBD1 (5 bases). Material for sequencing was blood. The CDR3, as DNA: TGTGCCAGCAAACTGGATAAGGGGCATTATGGCTACACCTTC. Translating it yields CASKLDKGHYGYTF.